Listed below are T cell receptor beta chains from one sample, sequenced in a study of blood T cell repertoires in COVID-19. Only in-frame clones appear in the TCRdb table, and some are missing; sequencing was by immunoSEQ multiplex PCR. This sample yields approximately 210,000 clones, of which 84% are seen a single time; roughly a tenth belongs to the top ten. Material: peripheral blood. The source of these receptors is a woman of 80 years or more with COVID-19, enrolled during active disease. The CDR3 runs from the conserved cysteine through the conserved F or W. A D gene is named only where the DNA matches it firmly. A clone size is listed for some rows: how often the clone was seen (once, few, many), or a class if it is expanded.

abundance: .; v_gene: TRBV28; j_gene: TRBJ1-4; d_gene: .; CDR3aa: CASRRTATNEKLFF; CDR3nt: TGTGCCAGCAGGCGGACAGCAACTAATGAAAAACTGTTTTTT
abundance: .; v_gene: TRBV6-5; j_gene: TRBJ1-4; d_gene: .; CDR3aa: CASSYVRGRNEKLFF; CDR3nt: TGTGCCAGCAGTTACGTCAGGGGTCGCAATGAAAAACTGTTTTTT
abundance: few; v_gene: TRBV6-4; j_gene: TRBJ1-5; d_gene: .; CDR3aa: CASSDSYDQPQHF; CDR3nt: TGTGCCAGCAGTGACAGCTATGATCAGCCCCAGCATTTT
abundance: .; v_gene: TRBV6-4; j_gene: TRBJ1-2; d_gene: .; CDR3aa: CASSDSPQDYGYTF; CDR3nt: TGTGCCAGCAGTGACTCTCCACAGGACTATGGCTACACCTTC
abundance: once; v_gene: TRBV2; j_gene: TRBJ1-2; d_gene: .; CDR3aa: CASSVQGGRYGYTF; CDR3nt: TGTGCCAGCAGTGTCCAGGGCGGTCGGTATGGCTACACCTTC
abundance: .; v_gene: TRBV6-2/TRBV6-3; j_gene: TRBJ1-1; d_gene: TRBD1; CDR3aa: CASSRTGNTEAFF; CDR3nt: TGTGCCAGCAGTCGGACAGGGAACACTGAAGCTTTCTTT
abundance: .; v_gene: TRBV7-2; j_gene: TRBJ2-7; d_gene: TRBD2; CDR3aa: CASSSSTGLAYEQYF; CDR3nt: TGTGCCAGCAGCTCTTCCACGGGACTAGCCTACGAGCAGTACTTC
abundance: .; v_gene: TRBV18; j_gene: TRBJ1-4; d_gene: .; CDR3aa: CASSPLRQEKLFF; CDR3nt: TGTGCCAGCTCACCACTCCGACAGGAAAAACTGTTTTTT
abundance: .; v_gene: TRBV2; j_gene: TRBJ1-2; d_gene: TRBD1; CDR3aa: CASSGTGGANYGYTF; CDR3nt: TGTGCCAGCAGTGGGACAGGGGGCGCAAACTATGGCTACACCTTC
abundance: .; v_gene: TRBV7-9; j_gene: TRBJ2-2; d_gene: .; CDR3aa: CASTTGFGVSNTGELFF; CDR3nt: TGTGCCAGCACCACCGGGTTCGGGGTTTCCAACACCGGGGAGCTGTTTTTT
abundance: .; v_gene: TRBV7-9; j_gene: TRBJ1-5; d_gene: TRBD1; CDR3aa: CASSGQGAQPQHF; CDR3nt: TGTGCCAGCAGCGGACAGGGGGCTCAGCCCCAGCATTTT
abundance: .; v_gene: TRBV12-3/TRBV12-4; j_gene: TRBJ1-1; d_gene: .; CDR3aa: CASTRGGRAEAFF; CDR3nt: TGTGCCAGCACCCGAGGAGGGCGGGCCGAAGCTTTCTTT
abundance: few; v_gene: TRBV10-3; j_gene: TRBJ1-1; d_gene: .; CDR3aa: CAISESAGKTEAFF; CDR3nt: TGTGCCATCAGTGAGTCGGCAGGAAAAACTGAAGCTTTCTTT
abundance: .; v_gene: TRBV5-1; j_gene: TRBJ2-2; d_gene: TRBD1; CDR3aa: CASSPGDRDPGELFF; CDR3nt: TGCGCCAGCAGCCCGGGGGACAGGGACCCCGGGGAGCTGTTTTTT
abundance: .; v_gene: TRBV10-3; j_gene: TRBJ2-3; d_gene: TRBD2; CDR3aa: CAAGGGADTQYF; CDR3nt: TGTGCGGCCGGGGGGGGCGCAGATACGCAGTATTTT
abundance: .; v_gene: TRBV20-1; j_gene: TRBJ1-1; d_gene: .; CDR3aa: CSASKSGYTEAFF; CDR3nt: TGCAGTGCTAGTAAGAGCGGGTACACTGAAGCTTTCTTT
abundance: .; v_gene: TRBV19; j_gene: TRBJ1-1; d_gene: TRBD1; CDR3aa: CASSTRAGGSGAFF; CDR3nt: TGTGCCAGTAGTACCCGGGCAGGGGGGTCGGGGGCTTTCTTT
abundance: .; v_gene: TRBV20-1; j_gene: TRBJ1-3; d_gene: .; CDR3aa: CSASRDTIYF; CDR3nt: TGCAGTGCTAGTCGGGACACCATATATTTT
abundance: .; v_gene: TRBV27; j_gene: TRBJ1-2; d_gene: TRBD1; CDR3aa: CASSLSGQGYYGYTF; CDR3nt: TGTGCCAGCAGTCTCTCAGGACAGGGATACTATGGCTACACCTTC
abundance: .; v_gene: TRBV27; j_gene: TRBJ1-6; d_gene: .; CDR3aa: CASSFRKKTSPLHF; CDR3nt: TGTGCCAGCAGTTTCCGTAAGAAGACATCACCCCTCCACTTT
abundance: .; v_gene: TRBV7-2; j_gene: TRBJ2-3; d_gene: .; CDR3aa: CASSPEATQYF; CDR3nt: TGTGCCAGCAGCCCGGAGGCGACGCAGTATTTT
abundance: .; v_gene: TRBV29-1; j_gene: TRBJ1-2; d_gene: .; CDR3aa: CSVEEGLEGYTF; CDR3nt: TGCAGCGTTGAAGAGGGGCTGGAGGGCTACACCTTC
abundance: .; v_gene: TRBV6-4; j_gene: TRBJ2-3; d_gene: .; CDR3aa: CASSDTPTDTQYF; CDR3nt: TGTGCCAGCAGTGACACACCCACAGATACGCAGTATTTT
abundance: few; v_gene: TRBV20-1; j_gene: TRBJ1-4; d_gene: .; CDR3aa: CSANQGEKLFF; CDR3nt: TGCAGTGCTAATCAGGGAGAAAAACTGTTTTTT
abundance: .; v_gene: TRBV5-1; j_gene: TRBJ1-2; d_gene: .; CDR3aa: CASSLGQAIMSYTF; CDR3nt: TGCGCCAGCAGCTTGGGGCAGGCGATTATGAGCTACACCTTC
abundance: few; v_gene: TRBV28; j_gene: TRBJ1-6; d_gene: .; CDR3aa: CASGGKPLHF; CDR3nt: TGTGCCAGCGGGGGGAAACCCCTCCACTTT
abundance: .; v_gene: TRBV2; j_gene: TRBJ2-1; d_gene: TRBD2; CDR3aa: CASSQPLQRGGPNEQFF; CDR3nt: TGTGCCAGCAGCCAACCTCTCCAGCGGGGGGGACCCAATGAGCAGTTCTTC
abundance: .; v_gene: TRBV18; j_gene: TRBJ2-2; d_gene: .; CDR3aa: CASSPPGMRQKTGELFF; CDR3nt: TGTGCCAGCTCCCCACCTGGGATGAGACAGAAAACCGGGGAGCTGTTTTTT
abundance: .; v_gene: TRBV5-1; j_gene: TRBJ2-7; d_gene: TRBD1; CDR3aa: CASRTGGASYEQYF; CDR3nt: TGCGCCAGCAGGACAGGGGGCGCGTCCTACGAGCAGTACTTC
abundance: .; v_gene: TRBV20-1; j_gene: TRBJ1-1; d_gene: .; CDR3aa: CSASNSMNTEAFF; CDR3nt: TGCAGTGCTAGTAACAGCATGAACACTGAAGCTTTCTTT
abundance: few; v_gene: TRBV28; j_gene: TRBJ1-5; d_gene: .; CDR3aa: CASSSPDSMYSNQPQHF; CDR3nt: TGTGCCAGCAGTTCTCCGGACTCAATGTATAGCAATCAGCCCCAGCATTTT